This T cell receptor (beta chain) stems from a study of graft-versus-host responses after intestinal transplantation. At the level of the study: Grafts were multivisceral, liver-intestinal, or isolated intestinal.

Measured with immunoSEQ multiplex PCR; TCRdb has only the in-frame clones, and not every one. The sample holds around 20,000 clones, approximately 46% seen once. Study results and caveats: Individuals carrying graft-donor T cell macrochimerism showed high graft-versus-host to host-versus-graft clonal ratios in allografts.

Trimming at V came to 9 bases and at J to 4 bases, leaving 4 bases not matched to a gene. This CDR3 region has 13 residues. CDR1 SNHLY and CDR2 FYNNEI come from the germline V gene. The receptor's source is a human patient who received an intestinal transplant. The sequenced sample was alloreactive CD4+ T cells from a mixed lymphocyte reaction culture, obtained before intestinal transplant. Documented subset: CFSE-low proliferating T cells sorted from roughly six-day pre-transplant mixed lymphocyte reaction (GvH or HvG direction). This chain uses TRBV2 with TRBJ1-2; 11 bases are shared with TRBD1. CDR3 loop: CARGTGGGYGYTF. In nucleotides, the CDR3 is TGTGCCAGGGGGACAGGGGGGGGCTATGGCTACACCTTC.